Here is one T cell receptor beta chain with its context. Antigen: not known. Sequenced by immunoSEQ multiplex PCR; TCRdb stores in-frame clones only, minus some. The table shows hundreds of thousands of clones, with 95% to 96% occurring only once. This record belongs to a study of shared clonotypes between healthy human individuals. Points from the study as a whole: Estimated richness was generally greater in naive than memory subsets. The naive CD4 repertoires of several donors were compared, and around 5% of clonotypes were shared.

The ends were cut back, 5 bases at V and 4 bases at J, with 11 bases in the middle. The CDR3 spans 13 residues. Germline CDR1 SQVTM, CDR2 ANQGSEA. Naive CD8 isolation took CD45RO-negative cells positively selected for CCR7 and excluded terminally differentiated effector memory CD45RA+ cells. Adult Caucasians living in Nashville, Tennessee made up all of the donors. V is TRBV29-1 and J is TRBJ2-2, with D possibly being TRBD2 (6 bases). Material: naive CD8+ T cells sorted from blood. The TCR originated in a woman in her twenties or thirties in good health. Here the CDR3 reads CSVPLSGTGELFF. The CDR3 nucleotides read TGCAGCGTTCCACTTAGCGGCACCGGGGAGCTGTTTTTT.